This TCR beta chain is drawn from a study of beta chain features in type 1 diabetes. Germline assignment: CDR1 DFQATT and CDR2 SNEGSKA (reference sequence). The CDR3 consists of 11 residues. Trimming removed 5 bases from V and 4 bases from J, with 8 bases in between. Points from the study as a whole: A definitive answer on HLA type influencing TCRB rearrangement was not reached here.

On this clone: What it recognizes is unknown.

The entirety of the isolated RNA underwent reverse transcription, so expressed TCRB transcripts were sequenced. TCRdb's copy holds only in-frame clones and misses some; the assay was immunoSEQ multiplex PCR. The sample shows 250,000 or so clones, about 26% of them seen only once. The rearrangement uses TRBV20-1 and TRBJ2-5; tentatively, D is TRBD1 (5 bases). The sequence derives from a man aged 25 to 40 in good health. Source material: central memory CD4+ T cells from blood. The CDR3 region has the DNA TGCAGTGCTTCAGGGTCAGAGACCCAGTACTTC. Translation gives CSASGSETQYF.